This T cell receptor beta chain derives from a study of tumor-infiltrating lymphocytes in primary liver carcinoma. Study-level background: Through surgical resection, the patients' primary liver carcinoma was treated. Men and women, 30 to 69 years of age, made up the patients. Study-wide results and limits: Tumor top-250-clone fractions significantly exceeded those of blood (p = 0.039).

CDR1 SGHAT and CDR2 FQNNGV come from the germline V gene. This CDR3 has 18 residues. The template, 500 ng total RNA, yielded TCR beta cDNA made with a constant-region primer. The TCR beta library was amplified through three nested multiplex PCR rounds in a modified ARM-PCR procedure. For 10 cycles apiece, the opening two PCR rounds ran with TRBV1-TRBV30 forward primers and a C-beta reverse primer. Each CDR3 protein gets one entry after TCRdb re-called the multiplex PCR reads with MiXCR. The sample records about 310,000 distinct CDR3 sequences, 58% being singletons. Comment on this clonotype: The antigen remains undetermined. Mismatch with germline at one junction end may stem from a read error.

For blood RNA, unsorted whole blood served as the source, and germline DNA was extracted too. This TCR was recovered from a woman in her 30s with primary liver carcinoma and hepatitis B virus infection. The material sequenced was peripheral blood. The chain has TRBV11-2 and TRBJ2-3, with TRBD2 matching over 10 bases. The CDR3 loop is CASSPRIQAGGSTDTQYF. The CDR3 DNA reads as TGCGCCAGCAGCCCCCGAATACAAGCGGGAGGGTCCACAGATACGCAGTATTTT.